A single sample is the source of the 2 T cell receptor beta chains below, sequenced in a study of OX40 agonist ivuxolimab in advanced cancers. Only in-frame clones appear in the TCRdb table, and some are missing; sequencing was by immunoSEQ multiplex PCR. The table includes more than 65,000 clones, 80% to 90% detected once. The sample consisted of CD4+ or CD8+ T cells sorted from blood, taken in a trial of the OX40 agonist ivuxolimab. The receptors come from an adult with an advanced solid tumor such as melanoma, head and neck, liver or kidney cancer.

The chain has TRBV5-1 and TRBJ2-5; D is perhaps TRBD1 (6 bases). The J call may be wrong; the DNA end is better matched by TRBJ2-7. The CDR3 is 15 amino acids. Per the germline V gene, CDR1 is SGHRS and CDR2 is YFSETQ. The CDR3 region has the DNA TGCGCCAGCAGCTTGGGGACAGTCCCGTCCTACGAGCAGTACTTC. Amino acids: CASSLGTVPSYEQYF.

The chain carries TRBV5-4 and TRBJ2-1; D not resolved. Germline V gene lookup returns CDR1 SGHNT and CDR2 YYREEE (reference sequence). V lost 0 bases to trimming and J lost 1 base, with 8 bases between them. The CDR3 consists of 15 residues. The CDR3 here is CASSLEVASYNEQFF. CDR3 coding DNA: TGTGCCAGCAGCTTGGAGGTAGCATCCTACAATGAGCAGTTCTTC.